This T cell receptor beta chain was obtained from a study of blood T cells in healthy people across ages. Findings of the study overall: Relative to aged donors, long-lived donors carried more naive CD4+ cells and displayed higher diversity.

As concerns this clonotype: What it binds is not known.

Extracted total RNA amounted to at least 5.5 micrograms for each sample. Germline lookup yields CDR1 SQVTM and CDR2 ANQGSEA. There are 13 residues in the CDR3. The J segment lost 5 bases and the V segment lost 5 bases, leaving 8 bases of the junction unmatched. Alongside a J-beta primer mix, a sample-barcoded 5' primer served in a second PCR lasting about 7 to 12 cycles. Every cDNA molecule bore a tag from a template-switch adaptor containing 12 random nucleotides. Using its own MiXCR run on the 5' RACE reads, TCRdb lists one record per CDR3 protein. This sample yields some 640,000 distinct CDR3 sequences, of which 49% are seen a single time; around a third belongs to the top ten.

This clonotype was obtained from a woman aged 60-70 years in good health. The sequenced sample was blood. V is TRBV29-1 and J is TRBJ2-5, with 7 bases aligning to TRBD1. As DNA, the CDR3 is TGCAGCGTTCAACGACAGGGTGGGGAGACCCAGTACTTC. Its translation: CSVQRQGGETQYF.